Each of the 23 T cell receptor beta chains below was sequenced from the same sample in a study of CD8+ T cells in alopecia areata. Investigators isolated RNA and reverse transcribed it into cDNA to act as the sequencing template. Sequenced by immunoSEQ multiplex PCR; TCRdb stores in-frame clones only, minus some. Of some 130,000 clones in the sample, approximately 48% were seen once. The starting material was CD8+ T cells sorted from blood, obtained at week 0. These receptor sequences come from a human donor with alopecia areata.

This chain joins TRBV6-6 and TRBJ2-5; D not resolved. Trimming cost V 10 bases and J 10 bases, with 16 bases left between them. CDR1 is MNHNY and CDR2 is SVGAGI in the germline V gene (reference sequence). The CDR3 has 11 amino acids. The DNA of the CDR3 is TGTGCCACCCTAATCGGGCCACTCCAGTACTTC. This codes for CATLIGPLQYF.

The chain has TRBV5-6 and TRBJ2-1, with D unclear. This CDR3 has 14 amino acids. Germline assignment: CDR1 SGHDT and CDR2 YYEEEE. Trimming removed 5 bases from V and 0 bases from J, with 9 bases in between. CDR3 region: CASRAQSSYNEQFF. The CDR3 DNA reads TGTGCCAGCAGAGCACAGAGCTCCTACAATGAGCAGTTCTTC.

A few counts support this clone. CDR3: CASSYSGGWSTEAFF. The CDR3 region has the DNA TGTGCCAGCAGTTACTCTGGAGGGTGGAGCACTGAAGCTTTCTTT. The chain uses TRBV6-5 and TRBJ1-1; D gene ambiguous. There are 15 residues in the CDR3. V was clipped by 0 bases and J by 4 bases, with 12 bases between them. CDR1 and CDR2 from the germline V gene are MNHEY and SVGAGI.

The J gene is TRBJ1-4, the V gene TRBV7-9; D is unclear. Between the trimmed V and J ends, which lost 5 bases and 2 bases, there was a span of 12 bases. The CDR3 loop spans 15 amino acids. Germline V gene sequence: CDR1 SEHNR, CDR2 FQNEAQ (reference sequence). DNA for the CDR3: TGTGCCAGCAGCCCCGGGGAGGACACTAATGAAAAACTGTTTTTT. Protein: CASSPGEDTNEKLFF.

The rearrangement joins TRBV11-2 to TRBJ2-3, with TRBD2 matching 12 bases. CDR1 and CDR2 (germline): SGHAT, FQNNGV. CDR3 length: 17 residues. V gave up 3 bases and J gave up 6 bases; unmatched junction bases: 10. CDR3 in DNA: TGTGCCAGCAGCTTTAGGGGGACTAGCGGGCCCCAGGATACGCAGTATTTT. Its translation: CASSFRGTSGPQDTQYF.

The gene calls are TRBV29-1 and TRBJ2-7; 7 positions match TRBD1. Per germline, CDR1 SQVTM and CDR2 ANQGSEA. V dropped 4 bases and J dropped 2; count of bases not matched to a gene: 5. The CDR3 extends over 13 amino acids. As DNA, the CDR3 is TGCAGCGTTGCCAGACAGGGACCCTACGAGCAGTACTTC. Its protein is CSVARQGPYEQYF.

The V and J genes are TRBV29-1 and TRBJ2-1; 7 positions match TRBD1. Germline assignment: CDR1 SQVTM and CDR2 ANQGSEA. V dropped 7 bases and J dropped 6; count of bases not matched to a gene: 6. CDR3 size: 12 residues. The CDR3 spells CSALYRGNEQFF. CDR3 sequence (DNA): TGCAGCGCTTTATACAGGGGCAATGAGCAGTTCTTC.

CDR3 residues: CASSQWRKVLAVFYEQYF. The CDR3 DNA is TGCGCCAGCAGCCAATGGAGAAAGGTCCTAGCGGTGTTTTACGAGCAGTACTTC. The chain recombines TRBV4-3 with TRBJ2-7, with 7 bases that match TRBD2. Per the germline V gene, CDR1 is LGHNA and CDR2 is YSLEER. Trimming took 2 bases from V and 4 from J; bases not matched to a gene: 17. CDR3 size: 18 residues.

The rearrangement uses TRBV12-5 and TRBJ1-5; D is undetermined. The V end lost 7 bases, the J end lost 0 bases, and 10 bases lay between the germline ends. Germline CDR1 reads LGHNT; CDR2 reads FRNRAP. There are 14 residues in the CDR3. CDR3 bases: TGTGCTAGTGAAACCGACAATAGCAATCAGCCCCAGCATTTT. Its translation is CASETDNSNQPQHF.

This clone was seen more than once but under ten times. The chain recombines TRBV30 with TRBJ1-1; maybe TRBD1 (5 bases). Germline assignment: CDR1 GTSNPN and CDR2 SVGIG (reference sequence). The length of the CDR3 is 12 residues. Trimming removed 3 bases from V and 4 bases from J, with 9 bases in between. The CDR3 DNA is TGTGCCTGGAGCTATGGGGGCACTGAAGCTTTCTTT. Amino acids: CAWSYGGTEAFF. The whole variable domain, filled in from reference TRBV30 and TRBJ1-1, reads SQTIHQWPATLVQPVGSPLSLECTVEGTSNPNLYWYRQAAGRGLQLLFYSVGIGQISSEVPQNLSASRPQDRQFILSSKKLLLSDSGFYLCAWSYGGTEAFFGQGTRLTVV.

This CDR3 reads CASSIGEQTSSWYF. In DNA form, the CDR3 reads TGTGCCAGCAGTATCGGAGAGCAGACATCCAGTTGGTACTTC. V is TRBV5-6 and J is TRBJ2-7; D not resolved. Germline V gene data show CDR1 as SGHDT and CDR2 as YYEEEE. The CDR3 extends over 14 amino acids. The germline V and J ends were trimmed by 5 bases and 12 bases, with 24 bases remaining between them.

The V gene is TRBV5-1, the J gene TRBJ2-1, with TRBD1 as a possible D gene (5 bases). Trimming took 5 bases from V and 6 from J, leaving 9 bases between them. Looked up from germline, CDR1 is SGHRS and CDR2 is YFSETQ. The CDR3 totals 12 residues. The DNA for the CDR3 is TGCGCCAGCAGTAGGGGTGGCAATGAGCAGTTCTTC. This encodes CASSRGGNEQFF.

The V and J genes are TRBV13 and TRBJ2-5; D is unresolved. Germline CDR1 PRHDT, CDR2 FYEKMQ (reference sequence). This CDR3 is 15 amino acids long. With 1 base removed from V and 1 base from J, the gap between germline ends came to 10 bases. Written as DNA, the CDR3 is TGTGCCAGCAGCTTAGTGGGCCTGAGCCAAGAGACCCAGTACTTC. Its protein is CASSLVGLSQETQYF.

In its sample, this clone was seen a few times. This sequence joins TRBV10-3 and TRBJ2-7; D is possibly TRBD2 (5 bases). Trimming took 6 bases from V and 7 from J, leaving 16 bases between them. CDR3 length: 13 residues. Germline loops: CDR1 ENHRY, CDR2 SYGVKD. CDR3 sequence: CAISLDTGGEQYF. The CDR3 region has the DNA TGTGCCATCAGCCTTGATACGGGCGGGGAGCAGTACTTC.

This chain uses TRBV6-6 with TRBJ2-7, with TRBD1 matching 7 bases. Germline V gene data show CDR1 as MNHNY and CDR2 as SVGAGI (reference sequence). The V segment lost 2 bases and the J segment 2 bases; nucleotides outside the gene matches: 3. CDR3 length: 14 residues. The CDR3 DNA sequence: TGTGCCAGCAGTTACGACAGGGCAACCTACGAGCAGTACTTC. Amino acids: CASSYDRATYEQYF.

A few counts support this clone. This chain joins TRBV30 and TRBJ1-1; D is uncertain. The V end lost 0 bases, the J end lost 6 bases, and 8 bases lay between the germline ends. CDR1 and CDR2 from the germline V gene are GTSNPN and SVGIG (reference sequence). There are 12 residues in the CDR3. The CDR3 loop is CAWSVGSAEAFF. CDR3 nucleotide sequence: TGTGCCTGGAGTGTCGGTTCGGCTGAAGCTTTCTTT.

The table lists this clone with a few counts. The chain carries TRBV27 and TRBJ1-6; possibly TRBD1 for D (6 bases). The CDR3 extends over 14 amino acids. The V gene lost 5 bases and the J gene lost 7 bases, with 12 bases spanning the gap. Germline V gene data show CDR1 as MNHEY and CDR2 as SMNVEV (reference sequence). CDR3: CASSIGGGNSPLHF. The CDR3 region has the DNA TGTGCCAGCAGTATCGGGGGCGGCAATTCACCCCTCCACTTT.

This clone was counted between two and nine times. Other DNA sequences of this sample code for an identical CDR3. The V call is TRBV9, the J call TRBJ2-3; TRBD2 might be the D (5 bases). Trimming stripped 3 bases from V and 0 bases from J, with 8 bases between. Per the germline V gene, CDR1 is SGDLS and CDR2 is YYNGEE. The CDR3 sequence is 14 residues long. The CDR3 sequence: CASSEGSSTDTQYF. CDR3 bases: TGTGCCAGCAGCGAAGGGAGCAGCACAGATACGCAGTATTTT.

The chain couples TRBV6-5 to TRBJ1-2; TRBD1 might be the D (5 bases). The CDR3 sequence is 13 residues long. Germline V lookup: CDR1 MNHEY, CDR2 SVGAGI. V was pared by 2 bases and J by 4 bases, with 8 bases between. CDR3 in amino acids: CASSYGAFYGYTF. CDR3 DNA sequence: TGTGCCAGCAGTTACGGGGCGTTCTATGGCTACACCTTC.

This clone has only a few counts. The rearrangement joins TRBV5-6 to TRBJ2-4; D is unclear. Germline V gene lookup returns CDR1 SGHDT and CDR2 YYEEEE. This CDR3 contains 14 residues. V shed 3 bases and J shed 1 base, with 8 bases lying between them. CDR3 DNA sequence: TGTGCCAGCAGCTCGCTCGCGGCCAAAAACATTCAGTACTTC. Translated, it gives CASSSLAAKNIQYF.

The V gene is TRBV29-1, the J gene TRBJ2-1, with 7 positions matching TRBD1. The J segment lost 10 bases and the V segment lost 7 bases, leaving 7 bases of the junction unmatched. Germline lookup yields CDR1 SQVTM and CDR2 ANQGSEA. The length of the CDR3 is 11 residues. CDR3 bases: TGCAGCGGACAGGGTGAGGGCGAGCAGTTCTTC. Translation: CSGQGEGEQFF.

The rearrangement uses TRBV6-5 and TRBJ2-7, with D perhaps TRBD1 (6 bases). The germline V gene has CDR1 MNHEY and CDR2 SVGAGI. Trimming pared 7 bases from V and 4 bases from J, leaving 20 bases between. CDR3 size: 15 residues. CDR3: CASNSREGVGYEQYF. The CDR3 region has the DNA TGTGCCAGCAACTCAAGAGAGGGGGTGGGGTACGAGCAGTACTTC.

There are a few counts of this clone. This chain's CDR3 is CASSTLGGEDTQYF. As DNA, the CDR3 is TGTGCCAGCAGCACTCTTGGCGGAGAAGATACGCAGTATTTT. This chain links TRBV6-5 with TRBJ2-3; D gene ambiguous. Per germline, CDR1 MNHEY and CDR2 SVGAGI. V dropped 6 bases and J dropped 5 bases, with 15 bases sitting between them. The CDR3 totals 14 residues.